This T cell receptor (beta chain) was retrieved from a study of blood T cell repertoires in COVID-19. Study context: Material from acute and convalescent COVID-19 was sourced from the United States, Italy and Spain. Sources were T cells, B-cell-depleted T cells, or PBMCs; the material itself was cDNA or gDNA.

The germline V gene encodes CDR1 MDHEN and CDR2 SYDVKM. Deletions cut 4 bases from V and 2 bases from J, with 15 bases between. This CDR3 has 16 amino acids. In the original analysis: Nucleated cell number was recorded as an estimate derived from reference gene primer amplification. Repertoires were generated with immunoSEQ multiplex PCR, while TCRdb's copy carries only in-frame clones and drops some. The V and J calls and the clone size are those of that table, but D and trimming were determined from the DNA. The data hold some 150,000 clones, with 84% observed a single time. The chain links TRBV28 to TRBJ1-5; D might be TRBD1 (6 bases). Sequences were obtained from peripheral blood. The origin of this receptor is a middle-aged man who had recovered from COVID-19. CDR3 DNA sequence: TGTGCCAGCAGTTCAGCGGGGGCGTCGGGCAATCAGCCCCAGCATTTT. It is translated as CASSSAGASGNQPQHF. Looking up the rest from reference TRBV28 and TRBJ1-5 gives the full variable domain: DVKVTQSSRYLVKRTGEKVFLECVQDMDHENMFWYRQDPGLGLRLIYFSYDVKMKEKGDIPEGYSVSREKKERFSLILESASTNQTSMYLCASSSAGASGNQPQHFGDGTRLSIL.